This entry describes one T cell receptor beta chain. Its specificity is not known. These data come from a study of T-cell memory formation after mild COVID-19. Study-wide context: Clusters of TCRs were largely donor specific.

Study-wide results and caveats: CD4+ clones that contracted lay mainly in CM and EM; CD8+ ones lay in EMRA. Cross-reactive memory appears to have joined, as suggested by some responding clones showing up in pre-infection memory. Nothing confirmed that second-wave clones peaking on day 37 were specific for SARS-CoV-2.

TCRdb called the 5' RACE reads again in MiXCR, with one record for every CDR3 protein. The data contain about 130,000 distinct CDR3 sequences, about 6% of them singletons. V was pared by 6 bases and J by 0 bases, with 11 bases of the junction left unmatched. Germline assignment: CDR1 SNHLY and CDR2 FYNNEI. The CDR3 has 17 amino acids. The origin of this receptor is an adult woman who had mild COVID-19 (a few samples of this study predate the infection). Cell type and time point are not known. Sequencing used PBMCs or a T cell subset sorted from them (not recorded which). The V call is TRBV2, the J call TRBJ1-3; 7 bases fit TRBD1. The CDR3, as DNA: TGTGCCAGCAGACGGTTGGCAGGGGGTTTCTCTGGAAACACCATATATTTT. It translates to CASRRLAGGFSGNTIYF. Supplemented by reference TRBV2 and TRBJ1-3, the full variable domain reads EPEVTQTPSHQVTQMGQEVILRCVPISNHLYFYWYRQILGQKVEFLVSFYNNEISEKSEIFDDQFSVERPDGSNFTLKIRSTKLEDSAMYFCASRRLAGGFSGNTIYFGEGSWLTVV.